The 10 T cell receptor beta chains reported below all come from one sample, sequenced in a study of cytomegalovirus exposure and HLA in healthy donors. Primers for the PCR totalled 60 Vbeta and 13 Jbeta. Clones were read by immunoSEQ multiplex PCR, and TCRdb kept only the in-frame ones, dropping some. Found here are some 150,000 clones, around 83% of them singletons; the top ten hold about 2.1%. The sample consisted of PBMCs. Receptors originate from a woman between 18 and 30 years old in good health and CMV-seronegative.

This clone was recorded a few times. This rearrangement joins TRBV4-2 to TRBJ2-7; D call uncertain. Deletions cut 1 base from V and 6 bases from J, with 10 bases between. CDR1 is LGHNA and CDR2 is YNFKEQ in the germline V gene. The CDR3 extends over 13 amino acids. The CDR3 DNA sequence: TGTGCCAGCAGCCAAGGGAGCCTACGCGAGCAGTACTTC. Its translation: CASSQGSLREQYF.

The CDR3 protein is CASSLGVLMRETQYF. DNA of the CDR3: TGTGCCAGCAGCTTGGGCGTTCTGATGAGGGAGACCCAGTACTTC. The chain combines TRBV5-6 with TRBJ2-5; no reliable D call. The CDR3 is 15 amino acids. Trimming took off 0 bases at V and 5 bases at J, with 14 bases between the two ends. CDR1 and CDR2 from the germline V gene are SGHDT and YYEEEE.

This clone has only one observation. The chain uses TRBV29-1 and TRBJ2-7, with 9 bases lining up with TRBD1. Germline trimming cut 3 bases from V and 2 bases from J; bases unmatched to any gene: 2. There are 13 residues in the CDR3. Germline V gene data show CDR1 as SQVTM and CDR2 as ANQGSEA. Here the CDR3 DNA reads TGCAGCGTTGATGGGACAGGGACCTACGAGCAGTACTTC. This gives the protein CSVDGTGTYEQYF.

This chain connects TRBV5-1 to TRBJ1-4; a possible D gene is TRBD1 (5 bases). V lost 3 bases to trimming and J lost 4 bases, with 13 bases between them. Germline V gene data show CDR1 as SGHRS and CDR2 as YFSETQ. The CDR3 is made up of 15 amino acids. Here the CDR3 reads CASSWIGGVNEKLFF. As DNA, the CDR3 is TGCGCCAGCAGCTGGATCGGGGGGGTTAATGAAAAACTGTTTTTT.

The chain employs TRBV6-5 and TRBJ1-1; 8 bases line up with TRBD1. The CDR3 is made up of 14 amino acids. Germline CDR1 reads MNHEY; CDR2 reads SVGAGI. J was trimmed by 8 bases and V by 5 bases; bases with no gene match: 10. The CDR3 reads CASSEYLDRAEAFF. The CDR3 DNA sequence: TGTGCCAGCAGTGAGTATTTGGACAGGGCGGAAGCTTTCTTT.

The genes are TRBV30 and TRBJ1-3; D remains unclear. Trimming took 4 bases from V and 3 from J, leaving 10 bases between them. The CDR3 has 13 amino acids. CDR1 is GTSNPN and CDR2 is SVGIG in the germline V gene (reference sequence). Here the CDR3 reads CAWNYENGNTIYF. The CDR3 nucleotides read TGTGCCTGGAACTATGAGAATGGAAACACCATATATTTT. The whole variable domain, filled in from reference TRBV30 and TRBJ1-3, reads SQTIHQWPATLVQPVGSPLSLECTVEGTSNPNLYWYRQAAGRGLQLLFYSVGIGQISSEVPQNLSASRPQDRQFILSSKKLLLSDSGFYLCAWNYENGNTIYFGEGSWLTVV.

The V call is TRBV28, the J call TRBJ1-2; 10 bases align to TRBD1. V shed 4 bases, J shed 4 bases, and the junction held 6 bases outside the gene matches. The CDR3 runs 15 residues. Germline V gives CDR1 MDHEN, CDR2 SYDVKM. The CDR3 DNA reads as TGTGCCAGCAGTTCCGGGACAGGGGATCGCTATGGCTACACCTTC. Translated: CASSSGTGDRYGYTF.

This sequence joins TRBV4-1 and TRBJ2-3; the D gene is possibly TRBD2 (5 bases). The germline CDR1 and CDR2 sequences are MGHRA and YSYEKL. The CDR3 consists of 16 residues. V was clipped by 4 bases and J by 6 bases, with 20 bases between them. CDR3 coding DNA: TGCGCCAGCAGCCCCCGGGGTAAGGACCCGGCTGATACGCAGTATTTT. Translated: CASSPRGKDPADTQYF.

This rearrangement joins TRBV6-1 to TRBJ2-1, with D maybe TRBD2 (6 bases). V gave up 5 bases and J gave up 3 bases, with 11 bases separating them. CDR1 MNHNS and CDR2 SASEGT come from the germline V gene. The CDR3 loop spans 14 amino acids. CDR3 coding DNA: TGTGCCAGCAGTTCAGCGGGCCTCTACAATGAGCAGTTCTTC. Amino acid sequence: CASSSAGLYNEQFF.

The rearrangement joins TRBV7-9 to TRBJ2-1; D is unclear. With 7 bases removed from V and 4 bases from J, the gap between germline ends came to 11 bases. Germline CDR1 is SEHNR and CDR2 is FQNEAQ (reference sequence). The CDR3 sequence is 13 residues long. CDR3 in DNA: TGTGCCAGCACCCCCCCACGGTACAATGAGCAGTTCTTC. Its translation: CASTPPRYNEQFF.